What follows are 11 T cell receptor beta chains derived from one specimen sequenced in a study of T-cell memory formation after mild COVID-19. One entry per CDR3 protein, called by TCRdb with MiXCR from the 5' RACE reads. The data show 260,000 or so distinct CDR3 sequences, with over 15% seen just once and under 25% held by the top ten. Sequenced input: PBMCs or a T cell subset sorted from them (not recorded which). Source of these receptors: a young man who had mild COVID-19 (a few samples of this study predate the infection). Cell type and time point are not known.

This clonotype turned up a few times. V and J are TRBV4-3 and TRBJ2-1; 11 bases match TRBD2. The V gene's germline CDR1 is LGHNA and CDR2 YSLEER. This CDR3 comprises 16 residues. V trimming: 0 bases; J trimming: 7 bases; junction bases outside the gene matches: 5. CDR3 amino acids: CASSQDLASGGNEQFF. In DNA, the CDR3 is TGCGCCAGCAGCCAAGATCTGGCTAGCGGGGGGAATGAGCAGTTCTTC.

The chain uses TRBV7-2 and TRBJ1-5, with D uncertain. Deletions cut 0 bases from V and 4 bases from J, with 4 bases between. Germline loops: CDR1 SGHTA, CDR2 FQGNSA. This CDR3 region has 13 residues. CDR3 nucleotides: TGTGCCAGCAGCTTAGCCAAAAATCAGCCCCAGCATTTT. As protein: CASSLAKNQPQHF.

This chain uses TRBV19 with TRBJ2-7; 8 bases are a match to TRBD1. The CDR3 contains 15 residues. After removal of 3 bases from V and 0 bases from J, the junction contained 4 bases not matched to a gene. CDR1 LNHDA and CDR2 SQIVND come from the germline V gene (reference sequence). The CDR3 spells CASSIWTGSSYEQYF. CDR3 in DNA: TGTGCCAGTAGTATCTGGACAGGGAGCTCCTACGAGCAGTACTTC.

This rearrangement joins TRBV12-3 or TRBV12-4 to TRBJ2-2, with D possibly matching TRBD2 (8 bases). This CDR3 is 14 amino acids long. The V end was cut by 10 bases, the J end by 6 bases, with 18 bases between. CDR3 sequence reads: CATGGGLGAGELFF. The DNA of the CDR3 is TGTGCCACGGGAGGGGGCCTAGGGGCCGGGGAGCTGTTTTTT.

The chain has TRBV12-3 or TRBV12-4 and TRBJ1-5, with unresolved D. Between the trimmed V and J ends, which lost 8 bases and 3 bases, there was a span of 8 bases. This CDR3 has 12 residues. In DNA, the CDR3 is TGTGCCAGCCGGGCAGACAATCAGCCCCAGCATTTT. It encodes CASRADNQPQHF.

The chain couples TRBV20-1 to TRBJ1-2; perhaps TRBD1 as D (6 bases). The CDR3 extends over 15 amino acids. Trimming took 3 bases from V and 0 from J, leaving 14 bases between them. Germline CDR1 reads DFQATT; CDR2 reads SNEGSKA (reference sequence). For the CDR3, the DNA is TGCAGTGCTAGCCCGCGACAGGTACCTAACTATGGCTACACCTTC. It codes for CSASPRQVPNYGYTF.

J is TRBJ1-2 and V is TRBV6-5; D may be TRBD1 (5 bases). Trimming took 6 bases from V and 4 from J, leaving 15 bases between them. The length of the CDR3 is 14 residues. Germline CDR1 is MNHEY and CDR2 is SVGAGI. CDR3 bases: TGTGCCAGCAGATCAGACAGTACCGTCTATGGCTACACCTTC. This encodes CASRSDSTVYGYTF.

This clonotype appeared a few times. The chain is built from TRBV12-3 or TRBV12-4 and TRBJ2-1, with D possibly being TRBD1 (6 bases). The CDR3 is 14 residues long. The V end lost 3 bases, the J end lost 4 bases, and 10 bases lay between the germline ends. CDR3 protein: CASSLVQGYNEQFF. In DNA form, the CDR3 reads TGTGCCAGCAGTTTGGTACAGGGTTACAATGAGCAGTTCTTC.

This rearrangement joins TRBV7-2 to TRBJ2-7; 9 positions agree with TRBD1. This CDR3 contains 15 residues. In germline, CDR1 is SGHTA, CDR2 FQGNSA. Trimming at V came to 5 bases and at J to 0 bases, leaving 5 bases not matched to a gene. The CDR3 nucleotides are TGTGCCAGCAGCCCCGGGACAGGGACCTCCTACGAGCAGTACTTC. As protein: CASSPGTGTSYEQYF.

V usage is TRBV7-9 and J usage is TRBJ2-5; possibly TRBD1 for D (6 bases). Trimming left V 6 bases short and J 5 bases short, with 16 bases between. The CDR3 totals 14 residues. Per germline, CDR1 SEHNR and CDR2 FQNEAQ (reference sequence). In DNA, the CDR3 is TGTGCCAGCAGTAAGCGAACAGGGTGGGAGACCCAGTACTTC. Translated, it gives CASSKRTGWETQYF.

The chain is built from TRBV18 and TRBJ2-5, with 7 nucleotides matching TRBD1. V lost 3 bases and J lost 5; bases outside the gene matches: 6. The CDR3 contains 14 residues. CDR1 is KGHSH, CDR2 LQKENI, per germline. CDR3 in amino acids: CASSPTGLHETQYF. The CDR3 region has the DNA TGTGCCAGCTCACCGACAGGGCTACACGAGACCCAGTACTTC.